This T cell receptor (beta chain) was sequenced in a study of control samples from healthy donors and cancer patients. Sequencing was performed with immunoSEQ multiplex PCR; in TCRdb, only in-frame clones are kept and a portion is missing. Seen here are 70,000 to 75,000 clones, roughly 87% observed once, and the top ten hold 3.5% to 4%. This sequence was found in a woman between 50 and 59 years old in good health. Sequences were obtained from blood.

In DNA form, the CDR3 reads TGTGCCAGCAGTTGGGGACCGCCCTGGAGGGCCAACGTCCTGACTTTC. This codes for CASSWGPPWRANVLTF. This chain uses TRBV5-5 with TRBJ2-6; TRBD1 or TRBD2 may be the D gene (5 bases each). Per germline, CDR1 SGHKS and CDR2 YYEKEE (reference sequence). The CDR3 totals 16 residues. Trimming left V 5 bases short and J 5 bases short, with 17 bases between. Using reference TRBV5-5 and TRBJ2-6 for the parts outside the CDR3, the full variable domain is DAGVTQSPTHLIKTRGQQVTLRCSPISGHKSVSWYQQVLGQGPQFIFQYYEKEERGRGNFPDRFSARQFPNYSSELNVNALLLGDSALYLCASSWGPPWRANVLTFGAGSRLTVL.